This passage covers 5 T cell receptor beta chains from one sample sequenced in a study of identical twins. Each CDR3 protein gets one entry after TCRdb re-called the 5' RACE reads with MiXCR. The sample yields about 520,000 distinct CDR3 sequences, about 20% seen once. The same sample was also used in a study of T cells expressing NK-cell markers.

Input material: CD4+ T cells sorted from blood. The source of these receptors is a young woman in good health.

The DNA of the CDR3 is TGTGCCAGCAGTTTCAGCTACCACCTCGAGCAGTACTTC. Amino acids: CASSFSYHLEQYF. The chain has TRBV12-3 or TRBV12-4 and TRBJ2-7; D remains ambiguous. This CDR3 has 13 residues. V gave up 3 bases and J gave up 6 bases, with 12 bases separating them.

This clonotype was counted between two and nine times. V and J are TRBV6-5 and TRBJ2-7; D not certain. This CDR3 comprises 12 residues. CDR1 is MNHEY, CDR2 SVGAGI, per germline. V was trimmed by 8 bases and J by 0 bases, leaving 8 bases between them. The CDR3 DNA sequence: TGTGCCAGCCCTTATAGCTCCTACGAGCAGTACTTC. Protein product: CASPYSSYEQYF.

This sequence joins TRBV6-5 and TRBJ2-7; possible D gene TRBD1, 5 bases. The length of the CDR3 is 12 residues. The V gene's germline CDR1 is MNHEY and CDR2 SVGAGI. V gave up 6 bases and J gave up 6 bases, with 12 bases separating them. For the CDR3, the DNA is TGTGCCAGCAGGGACATCACGGGCGAGCAGTACTTC. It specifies CASRDITGEQYF.

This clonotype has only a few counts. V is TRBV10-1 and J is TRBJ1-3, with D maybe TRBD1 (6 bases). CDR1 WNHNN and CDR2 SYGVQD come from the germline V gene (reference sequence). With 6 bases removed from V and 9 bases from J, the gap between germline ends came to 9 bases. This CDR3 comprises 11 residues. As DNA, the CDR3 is TGCGCCAGCAGCGGAGGGGGCACCATATATTTT. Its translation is CASSGGGTIYF.

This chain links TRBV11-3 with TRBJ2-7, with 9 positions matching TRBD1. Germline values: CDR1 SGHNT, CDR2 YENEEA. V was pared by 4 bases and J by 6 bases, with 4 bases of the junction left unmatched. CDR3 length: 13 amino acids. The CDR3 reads CASSSRQGGEQYF. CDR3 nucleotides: TGTGCCAGCAGCTCACGACAGGGGGGCGAGCAGTACTTC.